The clone carrying this T cell receptor beta chain was observed a few times. This CDR3 region has 15 residues. V trimming: 4 bases; J trimming: 7 bases; junction bases outside the gene matches: 10. In germline, CDR1 is MNHEY, CDR2 SVGEGT. Profiling relied on immunoSEQ multiplex PCR, and the TCRdb table lists in-frame clones only, not all of them. The table records 90,000 to 120,000 clones, 71% of them present only once. These data originate in a study of blood T cell repertoires in COVID-19. Study-level background: Samples of COVID-19 (acute and convalescent) were obtained from the United States, Italy and Spain. T cells, B-cell-depleted T cells, or PBMCs supplied cDNA or gDNA.

The chain employs TRBV6-2 or TRBV6-3 and TRBJ1-5; 7 positions agree with TRBD1. The sequenced sample was peripheral blood. The clonotype originates from a woman in her forties with acute or convalescent COVID-19. This CDR3 is CASSSDRAGVQPQHF. The DNA of the CDR3 is TGTGCCAGCAGTTCCGACAGGGCCGGGGTCCAGCCCCAGCATTTT.